Listed below are T cell receptor beta chains from one sample, sequenced in a study of blood T cell repertoires in COVID-19. Repertoires were generated with immunoSEQ multiplex PCR, while TCRdb's copy carries only in-frame clones and drops some. The table records fewer than 350,000 clones, roughly 93% of them present only once. Input material: PBMCs or T cells enriched from blood (not recorded which). Receptor source: a woman in her forties with acute COVID-19. CDR3s include the opening cysteine and the closing phenylalanine or tryptophan. The D gene is left open where the match is weak. Where a row states a size, it is once, few, many or the class of an expanded clone; other rows omit it.

d_gene	abundance	v_gene	j_gene	CDR3aa	CDR3nt
TRBD1	.	TRBV7-9	TRBJ2-1	CASMLQGAYNEQFF	TGTGCCAGCATGCTCCAGGGGGCTTACAATGAGCAGTTCTTC
.	.	TRBV24-1	TRBJ1-1	CATSARGPNTEAFF	TGTGCCACCAGCGCCAGGGGACCCAACACTGAAGCTTTCTTT
TRBD1	.	TRBV5-1	TRBJ2-3	CASSFGTGGTDTQYF	TGCGCCAGCAGCTTCGGGACAGGGGGCACAGATACGCAGTATTTT
TRBD2	.	TRBV5-1	TRBJ2-1	CASSLYGGDYNEQFF	TGCGCCAGCAGCTTGTACGGGGGGGACTACAATGAGCAGTTCTTC
TRBD1	.	TRBV6-5	TRBJ1-2	CASRIGQGNYGYTF	TGTGCCAGCCGTATCGGACAGGGGAACTATGGCTACACCTTC
TRBD1	.	TRBV19	TRBJ2-5	CASSQEDRGYQETQYF	TGTGCCAGTAGTCAAGAGGACAGGGGATACCAAGAGACCCAGTACTTC
.	.	TRBV5-6	TRBJ1-4	CASSFGRDKTNEKLFF	TGTGCCAGCAGCTTTGGCAGGGATAAAACTAATGAAAAACTGTTTTTT
TRBD1	.	TRBV5-4	TRBJ2-7	CASSPRDRSSYEQYF	TGTGCCAGCAGCCCAAGGGACAGATCCTCCTACGAGCAGTACTTC
.	.	TRBV27	TRBJ1-4	CASSQQGANEKLFF	TGTGCCAGCAGTCAACAGGGCGCTAATGAAAAACTGTTTTTT
TRBD1	.	TRBV5-1	TRBJ1-1	CASSEGTGGNTEAFF	TGCGCCAGCAGCGAGGGGACAGGGGGGAACACTGAAGCTTTCTTT
TRBD1	.	TRBV11-3	TRBJ2-6	CASSSGQGKSGANVLTF	TGTGCCAGCAGCTCAGGACAGGGGAAATCTGGGGCCAACGTCCTGACTTTC
TRBD1	.	TRBV20-1	TRBJ1-1	CSASGVRGPGTEAFF	TGCAGTGCTAGTGGTGTCAGGGGGCCGGGTACTGAAGCTTTCTTT
TRBD1	.	TRBV28	TRBJ1-2	CASSFSGQGRNHTF	TGTGCCAGCAGTTTCTCCGGACAGGGGAGGAATCACACCTTC
.	once	TRBV11-3	TRBJ2-6	CASSGTQSTGANVLTF	TGTGCCAGCAGTGGCACCCAGTCAACTGGGGCCAACGTCCTGACTTTC
.	.	TRBV18	TRBJ1-2	CASSPSTIAGYGYTF	TGTGCCAGCTCACCGTCGACAATTGCCGGCTATGGCTACACCTTC
TRBD2	.	TRBV13	TRBJ2-1	CASSQLAGGPQEQFF	TGTGCCAGCAGCCAGCTAGCGGGAGGGCCTCAGGAGCAGTTCTTC
.	.	TRBV28	TRBJ2-7	CASSEFQGLGEQYF	TGTGCCAGCAGTGAATTCCAGGGTCTCGGCGAGCAGTACTTC
.	.	TRBV19	TRBJ2-1	CASSIRESSYNEQFF	TGTGCCAGTAGTATCCGGGAGAGCTCCTACAATGAGCAGTTCTTC
.	.	TRBV7-6	TRBJ2-1	CASSSYGERAYNEQFF	TGTGCCAGCAGCTCTTACGGGGAAAGGGCCTACAATGAGCAGTTCTTC
TRBD2	.	TRBV15	TRBJ2-1	CATSRPLPGLAGAKNEQFF	TGTGCCACCAGCAGACCTTTGCCCGGACTAGCGGGGGCGAAGAATGAGCAGTTCTTC
TRBD1	.	TRBV19	TRBJ1-2	CASSMRQGPNYGYTF	TGTGCCAGTAGTATGCGACAGGGTCCTAACTATGGCTACACCTTC
.	.	TRBV28	TRBJ1-2	CASTPLGITSRDYGYTF	TGTGCCAGCACCCCCTTAGGCATAACAAGCAGGGACTATGGCTACACCTTC
.	.	TRBV5-1	TRBJ1-1	CASSWATANTEAFF	TGCGCCAGCAGCTGGGCGACAGCGAACACTGAAGCTTTCTTT
.	once	TRBV21-1	TRBJ2-1	CASSKEAVSYNEQFF	TGTGCCAGCAGCAAAGAGGCGGTTTCCTACAATGAGCAGTTCTTC
.	.	TRBV3-1/TRBV3-2	TRBJ2-1	CASSPSSPPQEQFF	TGTGCCAGCAGCCCGTCTAGCCCCCCCCAGGAGCAGTTCTTC
TRBD2	.	TRBV19	TRBJ2-7	CASSTRTSGGSYEQYF	TGTGCCAGTAGTACCCGGACTAGCGGAGGCTCCTACGAGCAGTACTTC
.	few	TRBV4-2	TRBJ2-1	CASSQDKTRGYNEQFF	TGTGCCAGCAGCCAAGATAAGACCCGGGGGTACAATGAGCAGTTCTTC
TRBD2	.	TRBV10-3	TRBJ2-3	CAISEMRRGGADTQYF	TGTGCCATCAGTGAAATGCGGCGGGGGGGTGCAGATACGCAGTATTTT
.	.	TRBV6-5	TRBJ2-1	CASRSLAGSYNEQFF	TGTGCCAGCAGGTCTCTGGCGGGATCCTACAATGAGCAGTTCTTC
.	.	TRBV18	TRBJ1-2	CASSPAEDYGYTF	TGTGCCAGCTCACCAGCTGAGGACTATGGCTACACCTTC
.	.	TRBV9	TRBJ1-3	CASSPKGSGNTIYF	TGTGCCAGCAGCCCAAAGGGGTCTGGAAACACCATATATTTT
TRBD1	.	TRBV4-1	TRBJ1-3	CASSQQASRDRGPTIYF	TGCGCCAGCAGCCAGCAGGCAAGCCGGGACAGGGGACCCACCATATATTTT
TRBD2	.	TRBV24-1	TRBJ2-3	CATSARTSGSLDTQYF	TGTGCCACCAGTGCTCGGACTAGCGGGAGTTTGGATACGCAGTATTTT
TRBD2	.	TRBV4-2	TRBJ2-1	CASSQDLQGTRVYNEQFF	TGTGCCAGCAGCCAAGATCTTCAAGGGACTAGAGTCTACAATGAGCAGTTCTTC
.	.	TRBV7-9	TRBJ1-4	CASSLARQGIKEKLFF	TGTGCCAGCAGCTTAGCCCGGCAGGGGATTAAAGAAAAACTGTTTTTT
.	.	TRBV6-5	TRBJ2-1	CASSYEAGGFPFF	TGTGCCAGCAGTTACGAGGCTGGCGGGTTCCCGTTCTTC
TRBD2	.	TRBV5-4	TRBJ2-3	CASRIRGSSGGDTQYF	TGTGCCAGCAGAATACGGGGGTCTAGCGGGGGAGATACGCAGTATTTT
TRBD1	.	TRBV4-1	TRBJ1-2	CASSQDEQGINYGYTF	TGCGCCAGCAGCCAAGATGAACAGGGGATAAACTATGGCTACACCTTC
.	.	TRBV10-3	TRBJ1-3	CAISERQRFGNTIYF	TGTGCCATCAGTGAGCGGCAGCGATTTGGAAACACCATATATTTT
.	.	TRBV19	TRBJ1-2	CASSGTGTGGGGYGYTF	TGTGCCAGTAGTGGAACAGGGACCGGCGGCGGCGGCTATGGCTACACCTTC
.	.	TRBV10-3	TRBJ2-1	CAISESRGSDEQFF	TGTGCCATCAGTGAGTCTAGGGGTTCGGATGAGCAGTTCTTC
.	.	TRBV5-4	TRBJ1-2	CASSLSGQNFNYGYTF	TGTGCCAGCAGCTTATCCGGACAGAACTTTAACTATGGCTACACCTTC
.	.	TRBV6-6	TRBJ1-4	CASSYQATPGEKLFF	TGTGCCAGCAGTTACCAGGCCACTCCGGGGGAAAAACTGTTTTTT
.	.	TRBV5-5	TRBJ2-3	CASSLRLPGDTQYF	TGTGCCAGCAGCTTAAGACTACCCGGCGATACGCAGTATTTT
TRBD1	.	TRBV5-4	TRBJ1-2	CASQAAQQGAGNGYTF	TGTGCCAGCCAAGCCGCCCAACAGGGGGCCGGGAATGGCTACACCTTC
TRBD2	.	TRBV7-2	TRBJ2-2	CASSTGLAGTGELFF	TGTGCCAGCAGCACGGGACTAGCGGGCACCGGGGAGCTGTTTTTT
.	.	TRBV12-3/TRBV12-4	TRBJ2-7	CASSDGHYEQYF	TGTGCCAGCAGTGACGGACACTACGAGCAGTACTTC
TRBD1	.	TRBV5-5	TRBJ1-4	CASSEVDRGSEKLFF	TGTGCCAGCAGCGAGGTGGACAGGGGAAGTGAAAAACTGTTTTTT
.	.	TRBV4-3	TRBJ1-4	CASSPQWRTNEKLFF	TGCGCCAGCAGCCCTCAATGGAGAACTAATGAAAAACTGTTTTTT